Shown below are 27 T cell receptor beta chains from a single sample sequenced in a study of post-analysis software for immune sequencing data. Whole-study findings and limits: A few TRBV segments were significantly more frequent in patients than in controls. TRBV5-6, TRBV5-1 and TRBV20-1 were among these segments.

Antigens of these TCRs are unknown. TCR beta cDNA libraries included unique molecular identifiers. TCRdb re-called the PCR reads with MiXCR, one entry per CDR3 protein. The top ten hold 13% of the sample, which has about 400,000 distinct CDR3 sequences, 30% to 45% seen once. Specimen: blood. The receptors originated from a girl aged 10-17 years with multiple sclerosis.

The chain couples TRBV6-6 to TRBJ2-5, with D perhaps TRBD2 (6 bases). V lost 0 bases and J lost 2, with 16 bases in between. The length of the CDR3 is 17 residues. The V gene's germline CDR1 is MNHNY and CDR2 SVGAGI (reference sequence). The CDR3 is CASSYSKGPGLQETQYF. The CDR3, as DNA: TGTGCCAGCAGTTACTCGAAGGGGCCGGGACTTCAAGAGACCCAGTACTTC.

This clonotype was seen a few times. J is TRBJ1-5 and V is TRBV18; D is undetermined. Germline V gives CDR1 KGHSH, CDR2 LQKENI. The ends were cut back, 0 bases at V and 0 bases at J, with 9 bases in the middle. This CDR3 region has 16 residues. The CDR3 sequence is CASSPPGTYSNQPQHF. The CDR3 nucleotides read TGTGCCAGCTCACCACCGGGCACCTATAGCAATCAGCCCCAGCATTTT.

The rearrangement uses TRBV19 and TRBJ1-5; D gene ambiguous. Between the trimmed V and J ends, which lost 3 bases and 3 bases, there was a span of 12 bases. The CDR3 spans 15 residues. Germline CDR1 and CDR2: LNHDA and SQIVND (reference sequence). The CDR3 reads CASSMNEGDNQPQHF. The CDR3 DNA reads TGTGCCAGTAGTATGAATGAGGGAGACAATCAGCCCCAGCATTTT.

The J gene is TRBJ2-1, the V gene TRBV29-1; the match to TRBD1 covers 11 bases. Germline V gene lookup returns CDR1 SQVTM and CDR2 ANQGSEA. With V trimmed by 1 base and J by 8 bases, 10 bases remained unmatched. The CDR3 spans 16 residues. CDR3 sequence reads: CSVEVRTGGASDEQFF. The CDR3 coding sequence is TGCAGCGTTGAAGTCCGGACAGGGGGCGCTTCAGATGAGCAGTTCTTC.

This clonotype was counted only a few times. The chain's CDR3 is CAISSGLYNEQFF. The CDR3 DNA sequence: TGTGCCATATCTAGCGGTCTATACAATGAGCAGTTCTTC. This chain links TRBV10-3 with TRBJ2-1; 7 bases are shared with TRBD2. This CDR3 contains 13 residues. Germline V gene sequence: CDR1 ENHRY, CDR2 SYGVKD. With 9 bases clipped from V and 4 bases from J, the junction kept 6 bases outside the gene matches.

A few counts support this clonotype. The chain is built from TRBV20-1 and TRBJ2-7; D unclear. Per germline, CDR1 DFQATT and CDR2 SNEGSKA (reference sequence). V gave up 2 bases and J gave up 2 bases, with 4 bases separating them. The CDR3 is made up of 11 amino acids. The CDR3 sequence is CSARLAYEQYF. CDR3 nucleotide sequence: TGCAGTGCTAGACTAGCCTACGAGCAGTACTTC.

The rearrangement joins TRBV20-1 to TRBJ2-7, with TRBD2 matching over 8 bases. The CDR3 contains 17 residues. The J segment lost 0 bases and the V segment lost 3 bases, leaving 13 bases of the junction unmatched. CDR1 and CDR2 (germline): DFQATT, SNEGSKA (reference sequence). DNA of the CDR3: TGCAGTGCTAGGCATTCCTCCCTAGCGGGTGTCTCCTACGAGCAGTACTTC. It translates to CSARHSSLAGVSYEQYF.

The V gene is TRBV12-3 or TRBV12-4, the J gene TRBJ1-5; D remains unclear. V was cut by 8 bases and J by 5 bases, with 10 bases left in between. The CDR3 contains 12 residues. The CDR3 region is CASGGDHQPQHF. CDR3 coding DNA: TGTGCCAGCGGCGGGGATCATCAGCCCCAGCATTTT.

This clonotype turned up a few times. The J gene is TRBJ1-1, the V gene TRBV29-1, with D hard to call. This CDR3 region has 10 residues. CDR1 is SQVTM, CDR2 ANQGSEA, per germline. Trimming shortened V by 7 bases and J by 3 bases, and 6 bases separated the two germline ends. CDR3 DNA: TGCAGCGGAGGCGACACTGAAGCTTTCTTT. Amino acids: CSGGDTEAFF.

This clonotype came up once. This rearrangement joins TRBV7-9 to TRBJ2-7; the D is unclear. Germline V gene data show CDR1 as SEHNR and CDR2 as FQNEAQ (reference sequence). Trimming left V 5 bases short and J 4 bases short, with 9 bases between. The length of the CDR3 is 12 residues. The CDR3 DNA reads TGTGCCAGCAGCCTATCTCTATACGAGCAGTACTTC. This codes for CASSLSLYEQYF.

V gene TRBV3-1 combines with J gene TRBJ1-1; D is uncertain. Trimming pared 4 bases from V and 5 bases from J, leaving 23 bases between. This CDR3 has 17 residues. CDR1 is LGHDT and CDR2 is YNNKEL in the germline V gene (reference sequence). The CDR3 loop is CASSRNPGLGGGTEAFF. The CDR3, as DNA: TGTGCCAGCAGCCGGAACCCGGGCCTTGGAGGAGGGACTGAAGCTTTCTTT.

CDR3 amino acids: CASSLEWGPKQPQHF. The DNA for the CDR3 is TGTGCCAGCAGTTTAGAATGGGGGCCTAAACAGCCCCAGCATTTT. This chain uses TRBV12-3 or TRBV12-4 with TRBJ1-5; TRBD1 is a possible D gene (6 bases). The ends were cut back, 1 base at V and 7 bases at J, with 14 bases in the middle. This CDR3 spans 15 amino acids.

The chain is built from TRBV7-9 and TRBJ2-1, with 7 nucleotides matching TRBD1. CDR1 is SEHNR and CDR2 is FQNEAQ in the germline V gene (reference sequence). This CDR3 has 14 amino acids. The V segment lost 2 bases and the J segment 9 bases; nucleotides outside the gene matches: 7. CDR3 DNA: TGTGCCAGCAGCTTAATTAGGGGGCCCCCTGAGCAGTTCTTC. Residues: CASSLIRGPPEQFF.

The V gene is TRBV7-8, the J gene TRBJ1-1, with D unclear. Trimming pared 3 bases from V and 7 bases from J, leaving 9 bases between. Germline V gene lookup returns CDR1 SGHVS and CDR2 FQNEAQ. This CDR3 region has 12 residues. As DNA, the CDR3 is TGTGCCAGCAGCTTCAGTAAGGGTGAAGCTTTCTTT. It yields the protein CASSFSKGEAFF.

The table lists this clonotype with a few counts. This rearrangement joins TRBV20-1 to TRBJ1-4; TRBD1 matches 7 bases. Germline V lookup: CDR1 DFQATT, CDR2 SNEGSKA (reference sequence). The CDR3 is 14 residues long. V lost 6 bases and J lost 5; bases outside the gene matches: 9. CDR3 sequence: CSAVRQGPNEKLFF. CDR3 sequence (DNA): TGCAGTGCCGTTAGACAGGGTCCGAATGAAAAACTGTTTTTT.

The CDR3 sequence is CASSPGTSGVHEQYF. As DNA, the CDR3 is TGCGCCAGCAGCCCCGGGACTAGCGGGGTCCACGAGCAGTACTTC. The chain has TRBV5-1 and TRBJ2-7, with 13 bases matching TRBD2. Germline assignment: CDR1 SGHRS and CDR2 YFSETQ. The CDR3 length is 15 residues. V was pared by 4 bases and J by 5 bases, with 6 bases of the junction left unmatched.

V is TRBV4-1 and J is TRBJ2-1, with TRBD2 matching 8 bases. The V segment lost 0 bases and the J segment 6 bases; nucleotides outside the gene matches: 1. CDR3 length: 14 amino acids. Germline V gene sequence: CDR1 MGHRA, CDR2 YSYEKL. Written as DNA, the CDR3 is TGCGCCAGCAGCCAAGACGCGGGGGGCAATGAGCAGTTCTTC. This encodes CASSQDAGGNEQFF.

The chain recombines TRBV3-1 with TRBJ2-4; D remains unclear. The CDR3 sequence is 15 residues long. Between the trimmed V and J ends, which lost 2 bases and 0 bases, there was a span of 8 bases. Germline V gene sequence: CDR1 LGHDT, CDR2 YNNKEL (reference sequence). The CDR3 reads CASSQTGIAKNIQYF. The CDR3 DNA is TGTGCCAGCAGCCAAACTGGAATAGCCAAAAACATTCAGTACTTC.

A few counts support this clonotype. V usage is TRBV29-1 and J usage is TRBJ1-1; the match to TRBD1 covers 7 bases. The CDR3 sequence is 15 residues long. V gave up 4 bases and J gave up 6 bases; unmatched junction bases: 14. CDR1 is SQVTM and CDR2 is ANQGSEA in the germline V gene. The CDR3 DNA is TGCAGCGTTGGACCTAACGCAGGGGGAATGGCTGAAGCTTTCTTT. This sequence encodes CSVGPNAGGMAEAFF.

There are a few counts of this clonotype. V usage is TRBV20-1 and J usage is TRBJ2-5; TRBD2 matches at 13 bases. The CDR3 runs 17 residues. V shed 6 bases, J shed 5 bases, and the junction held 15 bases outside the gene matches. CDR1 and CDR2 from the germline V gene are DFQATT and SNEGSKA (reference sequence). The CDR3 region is CSAFLLAGGPLGETQYF. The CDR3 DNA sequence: TGCAGTGCCTTCCTACTAGCGGGGGGGCCCTTAGGGGAGACCCAGTACTTC.

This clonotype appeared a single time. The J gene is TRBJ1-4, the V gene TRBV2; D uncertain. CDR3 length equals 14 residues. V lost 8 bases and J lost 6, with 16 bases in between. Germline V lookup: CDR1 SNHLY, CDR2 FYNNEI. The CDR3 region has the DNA TGTGCCAGCCGTCCTGGACCGGCGGATGAAAAACTGTTTTTT. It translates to CASRPGPADEKLFF.

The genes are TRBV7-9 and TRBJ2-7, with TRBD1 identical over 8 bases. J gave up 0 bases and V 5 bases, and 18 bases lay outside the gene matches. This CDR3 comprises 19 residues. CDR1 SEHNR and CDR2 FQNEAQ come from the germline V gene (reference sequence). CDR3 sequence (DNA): TGTGCCAGCAGCCCACGGCGTATAGACAGGGGTCTCTCCTCCTACGAGCAGTACTTC. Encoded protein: CASSPRRIDRGLSSYEQYF.

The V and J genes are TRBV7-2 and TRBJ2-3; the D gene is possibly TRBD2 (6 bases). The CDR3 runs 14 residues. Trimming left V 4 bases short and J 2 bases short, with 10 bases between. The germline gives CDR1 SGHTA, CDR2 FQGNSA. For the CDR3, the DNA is TGTGCCAGCAGCTCGTGGGGGGACACAGATACGCAGTATTTT. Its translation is CASSSWGDTDTQYF.

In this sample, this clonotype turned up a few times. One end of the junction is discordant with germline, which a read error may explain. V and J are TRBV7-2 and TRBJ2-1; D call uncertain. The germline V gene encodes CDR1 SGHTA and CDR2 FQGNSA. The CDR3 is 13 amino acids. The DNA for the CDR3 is TGTGCCAGCACCTTAAGCTCCTACAATGAGCAGTTCTTC. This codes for CASTLSSYNEQFF.

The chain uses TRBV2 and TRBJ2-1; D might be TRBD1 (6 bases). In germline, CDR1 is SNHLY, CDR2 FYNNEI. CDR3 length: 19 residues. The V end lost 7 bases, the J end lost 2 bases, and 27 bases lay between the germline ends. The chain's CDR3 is CASIPRKQGSVATYNEQFF. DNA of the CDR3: TGTGCCAGCATCCCAAGGAAACAGGGATCGGTCGCAACCTACAATGAGCAGTTCTTC.

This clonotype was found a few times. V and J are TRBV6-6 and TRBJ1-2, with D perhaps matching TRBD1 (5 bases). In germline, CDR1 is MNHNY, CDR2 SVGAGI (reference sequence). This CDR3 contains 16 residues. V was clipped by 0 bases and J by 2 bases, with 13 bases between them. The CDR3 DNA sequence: TGTGCCAGCAGTTACTCAACTAGGGGATCGAACTATGGCTACACCTTC. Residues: CASSYSTRGSNYGYTF.

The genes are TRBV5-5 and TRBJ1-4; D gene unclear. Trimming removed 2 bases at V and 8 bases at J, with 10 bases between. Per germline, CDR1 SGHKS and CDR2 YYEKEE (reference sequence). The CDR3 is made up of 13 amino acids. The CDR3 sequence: CASSFTLIEKLFF. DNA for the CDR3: TGTGCCAGCAGCTTCACACTTATAGAAAAACTGTTTTTT.